This TCR beta chain was identified during a study of blood T cell repertoires in COVID-19. The germline V gene has CDR1 SNHLY and CDR2 FYNNEI. The CDR3 length is 14 residues. V was trimmed by 9 bases and J by 2 bases, leaving 14 bases between them. Original processing notes: From reference gene primer amplification, estimates of nucleated cell counts were derived. TCRdb keeps only in-frame clones here, not all; method: immunoSEQ multiplex PCR. The V and J calls and the clone size are those of that table, but D and trimming were determined from the DNA. The table lists 200,000 or so clones, more than 75% of them singletons.

This receptor was obtained from a middle-aged woman with acute COVID-19. Sequenced: PBMCs or T cells enriched from blood (not recorded which). The rearrangement uses TRBV2 and TRBJ2-4; D perhaps matches TRBD1 (6 bases). The CDR3, as DNA: TGTGCCAGTTCAGGGGCTGGGACCAAAAACATTCAGTACTTC. This encodes CASSGAGTKNIQYF.